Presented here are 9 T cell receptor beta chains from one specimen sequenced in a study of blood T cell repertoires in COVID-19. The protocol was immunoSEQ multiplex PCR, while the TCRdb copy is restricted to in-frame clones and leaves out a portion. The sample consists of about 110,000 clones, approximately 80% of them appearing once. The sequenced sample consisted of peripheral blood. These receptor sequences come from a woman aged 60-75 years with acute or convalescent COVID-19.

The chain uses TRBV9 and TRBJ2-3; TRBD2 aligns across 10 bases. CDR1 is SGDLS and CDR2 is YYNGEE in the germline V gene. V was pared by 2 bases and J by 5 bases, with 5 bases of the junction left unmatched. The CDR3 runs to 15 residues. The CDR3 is CASSVSAGGKDTQYF. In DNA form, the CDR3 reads TGTGCCAGCAGCGTTTCAGCGGGGGGGAAAGATACGCAGTATTTT.

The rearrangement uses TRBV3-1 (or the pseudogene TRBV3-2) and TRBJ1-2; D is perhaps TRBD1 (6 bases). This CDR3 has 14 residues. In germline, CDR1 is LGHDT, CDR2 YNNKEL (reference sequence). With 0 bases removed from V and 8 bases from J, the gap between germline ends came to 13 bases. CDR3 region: CASSQDNRVEGYTF. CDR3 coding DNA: TGTGCCAGCAGCCAAGATAACAGGGTTGAAGGCTACACCTTC.

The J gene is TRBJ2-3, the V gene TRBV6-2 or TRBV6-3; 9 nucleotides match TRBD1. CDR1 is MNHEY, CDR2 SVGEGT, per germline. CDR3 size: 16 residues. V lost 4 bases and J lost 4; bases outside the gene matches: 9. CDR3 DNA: TGTGCCAGCAGTTCCCGGGACAGGGTTTCGTCAGATACGCAGTATTTT. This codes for CASSSRDRVSSDTQYF.

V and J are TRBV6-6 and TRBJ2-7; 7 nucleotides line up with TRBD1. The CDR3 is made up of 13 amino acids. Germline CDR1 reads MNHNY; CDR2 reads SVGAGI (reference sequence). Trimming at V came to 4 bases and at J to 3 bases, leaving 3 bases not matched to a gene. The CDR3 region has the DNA TGTGCCAGCAGTTCCGGGACAGTCTACGAGCAGTACTTC. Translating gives CASSSGTVYEQYF.

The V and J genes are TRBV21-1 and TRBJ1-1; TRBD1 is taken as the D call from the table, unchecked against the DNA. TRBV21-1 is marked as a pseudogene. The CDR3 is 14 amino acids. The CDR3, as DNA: TGTGCCAGCAGCGATGGACAGGGGGCCACTGAAGCTTTCTTT. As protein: CASSDGQGATEAFF.

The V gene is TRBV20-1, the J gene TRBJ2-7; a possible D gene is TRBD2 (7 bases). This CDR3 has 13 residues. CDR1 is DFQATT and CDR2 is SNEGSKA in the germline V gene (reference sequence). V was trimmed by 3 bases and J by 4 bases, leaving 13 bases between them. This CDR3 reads CSASVGGRYEQYF. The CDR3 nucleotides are TGCAGTGCTAGTGTGGGGGGGCGGTACGAGCAGTACTTC.

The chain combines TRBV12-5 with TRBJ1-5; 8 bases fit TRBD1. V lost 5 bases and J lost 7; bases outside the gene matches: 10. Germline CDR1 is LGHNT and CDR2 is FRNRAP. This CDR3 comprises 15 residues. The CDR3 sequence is CASGPRQGAGQPQHF. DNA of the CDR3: TGTGCTAGTGGTCCCCGCCAGGGGGCTGGCCAGCCCCAGCATTTT.

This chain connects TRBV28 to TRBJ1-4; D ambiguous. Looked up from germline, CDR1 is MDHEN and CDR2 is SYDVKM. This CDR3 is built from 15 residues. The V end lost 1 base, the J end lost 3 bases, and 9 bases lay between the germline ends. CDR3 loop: CASSLLEGANEKLFF. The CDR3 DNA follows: TGTGCCAGCAGTTTATTGGAGGGAGCTAATGAAAAACTGTTTTTT.

The CDR3 is CASSEGRGDQPQHF. The CDR3 bases are TGTGCCAGCAGTGAGGGCAGGGGAGATCAGCCCCAGCATTTT. The V call is TRBV2, the J call TRBJ1-5, with D possibly being TRBD1 (6 bases). V was trimmed by 3 bases and J by 5 bases, leaving 11 bases between them. Germline-derived CDR1 and CDR2 are SNHLY and FYNNEI. The CDR3 contains 14 residues.